This TCR beta chain was obtained from a study of cytomegalovirus exposure and HLA in healthy donors. Study findings and constraints: Productive status was seen about 90% or about 30% of the time for most TCR beta V segments in an earlier analysis. Using the classifier, cytomegalovirus status was reportedly diagnosed with high specificity and sensitivity. Most of the CMV-associated TCR beta chains (in a later analysis) appeared to be HLA-restricted. TCR sequences were mostly rare, though some public TCRs occurred in many donors.

The CDR3 extends over 15 amino acids. V gave up 0 bases and J gave up 6 bases; unmatched junction bases: 6. Germline V gene lookup returns CDR1 SGHRS and CDR2 YFSETQ. Primers included in the PCR were 60 Vbeta and 13 Jbeta primers. Generated by immunoSEQ multiplex PCR, the TCRdb table keeps only in-frame clones and is missing some. The repertoire has approximately 130,000 clones, 7% to 9.5% of them found once; the top ten carry approximately 6.6%. This clone was recorded a few times. Its specificity is unknown. The TCR originated in a woman in her thirties or forties in good health and CMV-seropositive. J is TRBJ1-2 and V is TRBV5-1; 9 bases fit TRBD1. Sequencing was performed on PBMCs. As DNA, the CDR3 is TGCGCCAGCAGCTTGGTTTTAGGGACAGGGAATGGCTACACCTTC. This encodes CASSLVLGTGNGYTF.